What follows is one T cell receptor beta chain and its context. Its matching antigen is unknown. The data were obtained in a study of blood T cells in healthy people across ages. Points from the study as a whole: Long-lived donors carried more naive CD4+ cells and greater diversity than aged donors.

Together with a sample-barcoded 5' primer, a J-beta primer mix was included in a second PCR lasting about 6 to 11 cycles. Each sample yielded at least 2.5 million CDR3-containing paired-end reads. From the 5' RACE reads, TCRdb called clonotypes with MiXCR, one entry per CDR3 protein. The table includes some 1.5 million distinct CDR3 sequences, 28% detected once. Each donor was a healthy Caucasian individual from Russia, aged roughly 6 to 90. This TCR was sampled from a woman younger than 45 in good health. Source material: blood.

The CDR3 DNA sequence: TGCGCCAGCAGCTTGGGACAGGGGTATGAAGCTTTCTTT. Residues: CASSLGQGYEAFF. The V call is TRBV5-1, the J call TRBJ1-1; 8 nucleotides match TRBD1. CDR3 length: 13 residues. Germline loops: CDR1 SGHRS, CDR2 YFSETQ. The V segment lost 0 bases and the J segment 7 bases; nucleotides outside the gene matches: 2.